Listed below are T cell receptor beta chains from one sample, sequenced in a study of shared clonotypes between healthy human individuals. The repertoire was sequenced with immunoSEQ multiplex PCR; TCRdb's copy has only in-frame clones and lacks some. The table has roughly 2.5 million clones, roughly 92% seen once. Sequencing was carried out using naive CD4+ T cells sorted from blood. These receptors came from a man aged 18 to 29 in good health. Both conserved end residues are part of each CDR3. D genes are given only for firm matches. Size values are once, few and many counts, or a class for expanded clones, and some rows have none.

once | - | TRBJ2-6 | TRBV30 | CAWSVSLTPSSGANVLTF | TGTGCCTGGAGTGTCAGTCTCACTCCGTCCTCTGGGGCCAACGTCCTGACTTTC
- | - | TRBJ1-1 | TRBV6-6 | CASSYMQGNTEAFF | TGTGCCAGCAGTTACATGCAGGGGAACACTGAAGCTTTCTTT
- | - | TRBJ2-1 | TRBV5-1 | CASSLTGVEQFF | TGCGCCAGCAGCTTGACGGGGGTTGAGCAGTTCTTC
- | TRBD2 | TRBJ2-3 | TRBV4-1 | CASSQALAGGLGTQYF | TGCGCCAGCAGCCAAGCGCTAGCGGGAGGGCTAGGTACGCAGTATTTT
- | TRBD2 | TRBJ2-7 | TRBV6-1 | CASSGTSGTLTYEQYF | TGTGCCAGCAGTGGGACTAGCGGGACTCTTACCTACGAGCAGTACTTC
- | - | TRBJ2-7 | TRBV18 | CASSPPGDYEQYF | TGTGCCAGCTCACCCCCAGGCGACTACGAGCAGTACTTC
- | - | TRBJ2-1 | TRBV2 | CASSELNEQFF | TGTGCCAGCAGTGAACTTAATGAGCAGTTCTTC
- | - | TRBJ2-3 | TRBV12-1 | CASSPEVAESNTQYF | TGTGCCAGCAGCCCGGAAGTAGCGGAATCGAATACGCAGTATTTT
- | TRBD1 | TRBJ1-4 | TRBV5-8 | CASSGDRVTNEKLFF | TGTGCCAGCAGCGGAGACAGGGTAACTAATGAAAAACTGTTTTTT
- | TRBD2 | TRBJ2-1 | TRBV30 | CAWSVRPLPSGDEQFF | TGTGCCTGGAGTGTACGGCCCCTACCTAGCGGCGATGAGCAGTTCTTC
- | - | TRBJ2-2 | TRBV5-1 | CASSYPSAAGELFF | TGCGCCAGCAGCTACCCCTCAGCGGCCGGGGAGCTGTTTTTT
once | - | TRBJ1-5 | TRBV10-2 | CASSGGRGEYQPQHF | TGCGCCAGCAGCGGGGGACGGGGGGAGTATCAGCCCCAGCATTTT
- | - | TRBJ1-2 | TRBV5-1 | CASSLEGTNYGYTF | TGCGCCAGCAGCTTGGAAGGTACTAACTATGGCTACACCTTC
- | TRBD2 | TRBJ2-7 | TRBV28 | CASTGTSGGPRGEQYF | TGTGCCAGCACCGGGACTAGCGGGGGGCCTAGGGGTGAGCAGTACTTC
- | - | TRBJ2-7 | TRBV7-7 | CASSQGSDISYEQYF | TGTGCTAGCAGTCAAGGGTCGGACATCTCCTACGAGCAGTACTTC
few | - | TRBJ1-6 | TRBV18 | CASSPETSRARSPLHF | TGTGCCAGCTCACCGGAGACCTCCCGGGCTCGATCACCCCTCCACTTT
once | TRBD2 | TRBJ2-2 | TRBV9 | CASSPSGGTGELFF | TGTGCCAGCAGCCCTAGCGGTGGCACCGGGGAGCTGTTTTTT
- | - | TRBJ2-3 | TRBV19 | CASSRAQAGTDTQYF | TGTGCCAGTAGCAGGGCGCAAGCAGGCACAGATACGCAGTATTTT
- | TRBD2 | TRBJ2-5 | TRBV4-1 | CASSQGASGGETQYF | TGCGCCAGCAGCCAAGGAGCTAGCGGGGGGGAGACCCAGTACTTC
- | TRBD1 | TRBJ1-1 | TRBV6-5 | CASSRDPGTGAEAFF | TGTGCCAGCAGTCGGGATCCCGGGACAGGGGCTGAAGCTTTCTTT
- | - | TRBJ1-1 | TRBV4-1 | CASSQGVRTVNTEAFF | TGCGCCAGCAGCCAAGGGGTTCGGACAGTCAACACTGAAGCTTTCTTT
- | TRBD1 | TRBJ2-7 | TRBV6-1 | CASSVDRDREQYF | TGTGCCAGCAGTGTGGACAGGGACCGCGAGCAGTACTTC
- | TRBD2 | TRBJ2-5 | TRBV5-4 | CASSLGGLDPYQETQYF | TGTGCCAGCAGCTTGGGGGGACTAGACCCCTATCAAGAGACCCAGTACTTC
few | TRBD1 | TRBJ1-2 | TRBV6-1 | CASSLTTGENGYTF | TGTGCCAGCAGTCTAACGACAGGGGAGAACGGCTACACCTTC
- | - | TRBJ2-3 | TRBV5-7 | CASSPISKPGRRITDTQYF | TGTGCCAGCAGCCCAATATCAAAACCGGGACGGAGAATCACAGATACGCAGTATTTT
- | - | TRBJ2-6 | TRBV4-1 | CASSQGAWAGLPGANVLTF | TGCGCCAGCAGCCAAGGAGCCTGGGCAGGCCTTCCTGGGGCCAACGTCCTGACTTTC
- | - | TRBJ1-1 | TRBV11-2 | CASSLGPGTEAFF | TGTGCCAGCAGCCTTGGGCCCGGCACTGAAGCTTTCTTT
- | - | TRBJ1-2 | TRBV6-1 | CASSEVVAYYGYTF | TGTGCCAGCAGTGAAGTGGTTGCCTACTATGGCTACACCTTC
- | - | TRBJ2-5 | TRBV30 | CAWRATGLSGTQYF | TGTGCCTGGAGGGCGACAGGCCTTTCGGGGACCCAGTACTTC
few | TRBD1 | TRBJ1-1 | TRBV10-3 | CAIRVTGGLNTEAFF | TGTGCCATCAGAGTCACAGGGGGCCTGAACACTGAAGCTTTCTTT
- | - | TRBJ2-2 | TRBV21-1 | CASSKSGGTTGNTGELFF | TGTGCCAGCAGCAAAAGTGGGGGGACGACAGGGAACACCGGGGAGCTGTTTTTT
once | - | TRBJ2-3 | TRBV4-1 | CASSQVGGIFGDTQYF | TGCGCCAGCAGCCAAGTCGGGGGTATCTTCGGAGATACGCAGTATTTT
- | TRBD1 | TRBJ1-1 | TRBV6-5 | CASSRPQGVTEAFF | TGTGCCAGCAGTAGACCTCAGGGGGTGACTGAAGCTTTCTTT
once | - | TRBJ1-2 | TRBV9 | CASSPGLSYGYTF | TGTGCCAGCAGCCCAGGGCTTAGCTATGGCTACACCTTC
- | - | TRBJ1-1 | TRBV7-9 | CASSFSGVAEAFF | TGTGCCAGCAGCTTCTCAGGGGTTGCTGAAGCTTTCTTT
- | - | TRBJ2-7 | TRBV15 | CATSIHRYGTDEQYF | TGTGCCACCAGCATCCACCGATACGGGACTGACGAGCAGTACTTC
- | TRBD1 | TRBJ2-5 | TRBV10-2 | CASSGDSLPTQYF | TGCGCCAGCAGCGGGGACAGCCTGCCAACCCAGTACTTC
once | TRBD1 | TRBJ2-7 | TRBV7-8 | CASSLEAGQGNPYEQYF | TGTGCCAGCAGCCTAGAAGCAGGACAGGGGAATCCCTACGAGCAGTACTTC
- | TRBD1 | TRBJ2-7 | TRBV27 | CASSLWTGTEQYF | TGTGCCAGCAGTTTATGGACAGGGACGGAGCAGTACTTC
- | TRBD2 | TRBJ2-1 | TRBV7-8 | CASSFPLAGVLSEQFF | TGTGCCAGCAGCTTTCCACTAGCGGGAGTATTGAGTGAGCAGTTCTTC
- | - | TRBJ1-1 | TRBV5-1 | CASSLFSHGTGNTEAFF | TGCGCCAGCAGCTTGTTTTCCCATGGAACCGGTAACACTGAAGCTTTCTTT
- | - | TRBJ2-7 | TRBV19 | CASSIPGSYEQYF | TGTGCCAGTAGTATCCCAGGCTCCTACGAGCAGTACTTC
- | - | TRBJ2-3 | TRBV19 | CASSSGAGTTSDTQYF | TGTGCCAGTAGTTCGGGGGCAGGGACCACTTCAGATACGCAGTATTTT
once | - | TRBJ2-5 | TRBV20-1 | CSGSPLETQYF | TGCAGTGGCAGCCCTCTGGAGACCCAGTACTTC
- | TRBD2 | TRBJ2-1 | TRBV5-4 | CASSLESSGSGEQFF | TGTGCCAGCAGCTTGGAGTCTAGCGGGAGTGGTGAGCAGTTCTTC
- | TRBD1 | TRBJ1-1 | TRBV27 | CASSGQGATEAFF | TGTGCCAGCAGCGGACAGGGGGCCACTGAAGCTTTCTTT
- | - | TRBJ1-5 | TRBV6-5 | CASSRPGQPQHF | TGTGCCAGCAGCCGGCCGGGTCAGCCCCAGCATTTT
- | - | TRBJ2-7 | TRBV5-3 | CARSKAQGYEQYF | TGTGCCAGAAGCAAAGCACAGGGATACGAGCAGTACTTC